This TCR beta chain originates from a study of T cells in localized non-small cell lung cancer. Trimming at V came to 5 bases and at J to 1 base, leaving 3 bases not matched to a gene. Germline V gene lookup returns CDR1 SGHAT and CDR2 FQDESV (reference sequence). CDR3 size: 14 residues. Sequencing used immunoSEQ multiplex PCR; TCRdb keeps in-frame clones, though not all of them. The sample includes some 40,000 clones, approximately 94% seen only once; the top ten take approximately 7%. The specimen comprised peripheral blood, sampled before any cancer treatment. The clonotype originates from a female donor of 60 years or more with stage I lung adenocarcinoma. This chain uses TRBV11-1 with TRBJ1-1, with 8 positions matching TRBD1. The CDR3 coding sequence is TGTGCCAGCAGCCCCGACAGGGGGAACACTGAAGCTTTCTTT. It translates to CASSPDRGNTEAFF.